Here is one T cell receptor (beta chain) with its context. Its antigen is as yet unknown. In germline, CDR1 is DFQATT, CDR2 SNEGSKA (reference sequence). This CDR3 contains 16 residues. Via template switching, UMIs carrying a 6-nucleotide sample barcode were introduced. TCRdb reprocessed the 5' RACE reads and reports one entry per CDR3 protein, with no DNA. The listing contains nearly 450,000 distinct CDR3 sequences. This specimen belongs to a study of monozygotic twins with inflammatory bowel disease. Study results and limitations: There were differing immunosuppressive treatments, which may have added variability to patient repertoires.

The sequence was obtained from a human donor with ulcerative colitis or Crohn's disease, or a healthy co-twin of an affected twin (not recorded which). Sequenced sample: blood. V is TRBV20-1 and J is TRBJ2-2; TCRdb gives TRBD2 as the D gene, but with no DNA this cannot be confirmed. CDR3 residues: CSARKNPGLNTGELFF.